The rows below give T cell receptor beta chains drawn from one sample of a study of blood T cell repertoires in COVID-19. Produced via immunoSEQ multiplex PCR; TCRdb's table is partial and in-frame only. Of fewer than 350,000 clones listed, 87% are singletons. Sequencing was done on a sample of peripheral blood. The receptors were gathered from a young man with COVID-19, enrolled during active disease. CDR3s include the opening cysteine and the closing phenylalanine or tryptophan. Each record gives: J gene, V gene, CDR3 protein.

J gene: TRBJ2-3
V gene: TRBV20-1
CDR3 protein: CSASLAGGPTDTQYF

J gene: TRBJ1-2
V gene: TRBV12-3/TRBV12-4
CDR3 protein: CASSLRRGNGYTF

J gene: TRBJ2-2
V gene: TRBV27
CDR3 protein: CASSSRDRGGTGELFF

J gene: TRBJ2-7
V gene: TRBV5-6
CDR3 protein: CASSAQAGGAYEQYF

J gene: TRBJ1-1
V gene: TRBV7-9
CDR3 protein: CASSWGQKNTEAFF

J gene: TRBJ1-1
V gene: TRBV2
CDR3 protein: CASRDPRDTVWGEAFF

J gene: TRBJ2-3
V gene: TRBV3-1/TRBV3-2
CDR3 protein: CASSQDLAPFGTSGKPDTQYF

J gene: TRBJ2-7
V gene: TRBV5-6
CDR3 protein: CASSLGRNEQYF

J gene: TRBJ2-5
V gene: TRBV5-1
CDR3 protein: CASRHSGGGETQYF

J gene: TRBJ2-6
V gene: TRBV6-1
CDR3 protein: CASSETGGSGANVLTF

J gene: TRBJ1-1
V gene: TRBV7-2
CDR3 protein: CASSNRDRNTEAFF

J gene: TRBJ2-5
V gene: TRBV2
CDR3 protein: CASSRAAGAQYF

J gene: TRBJ1-4
V gene: TRBV14
CDR3 protein: CASSQFTGASNEKLFF

J gene: TRBJ2-1
V gene: TRBV18
CDR3 protein: CASSLRTSGNAEQFF

J gene: TRBJ1-2
V gene: TRBV12-3/TRBV12-4
CDR3 protein: CASSLQGWGYTF

J gene: TRBJ1-1
V gene: TRBV28
CDR3 protein: CASSELQGTEAFF

J gene: TRBJ1-4
V gene: TRBV5-6
CDR3 protein: CASTEGANEKLFF

J gene: TRBJ2-7
V gene: TRBV15
CDR3 protein: CATSILVGAGLYEQYF

J gene: TRBJ2-1
V gene: TRBV5-1
CDR3 protein: CASSLLATGYNEQFF

J gene: TRBJ2-7
V gene: TRBV27
CDR3 protein: CASSLWGASGSSSNEQYF

J gene: TRBJ2-7
V gene: TRBV9
CDR3 protein: CASSVGGGHSSYEQYF

J gene: TRBJ2-1
V gene: TRBV30
CDR3 protein: CAWSVFVTSGNYNEQFF

J gene: TRBJ1-1
V gene: TRBV5-1
CDR3 protein: CASSLKTQTEAFF

J gene: TRBJ1-5
V gene: TRBV2
CDR3 protein: CASSTSRSGQPQHF